The 32 T cell receptor beta chains reported below all come from one sample, sequenced in a study of blood T cell repertoires in COVID-19. Clones were sequenced by immunoSEQ multiplex PCR, and TCRdb holds only the in-frame ones, with some missing. This table has about 210,000 clones, 86% appearing once. Material for sequencing was PBMCs or T cells enriched from blood (not recorded which). The receptors stem from a woman aged 35 to 49 with acute COVID-19.

V is TRBV28 and J is TRBJ2-3; D is ambiguous. The germline V gene encodes CDR1 MDHEN and CDR2 SYDVKM. CDR3 size: 12 residues. V lost 6 bases and J 7 bases, leaving 11 bases between the germline ends. CDR3 sequence (DNA): TGTGCCAGCAGAACGACACCATATACGCAGTATTTT. Amino acids: CASRTTPYTQYF.

The chain recombines TRBV28 with TRBJ2-1; TRBD2 matches 14 bases. The trim removed 6 bases at V and 9 bases at J, leaving 10 bases unmatched. The CDR3 runs to 16 residues. Germline loops: CDR1 MDHEN, CDR2 SYDVKM. The CDR3 DNA sequence: TGTGCCAGCAGCCCCGGGGGACTAGCGGGAGCCGGTGAGCAGTTCTTC. Translating it yields CASSPGGLAGAGEQFF. The variable domain in full, with the rest retrieved from reference TRBV28 and TRBJ2-1, is DVKVTQSSRYLVKRTGEKVFLECVQDMDHENMFWYRQDPGLGLRLIYFSYDVKMKEKGDIPEGYSVSREKKERFSLILESASTNQTSMYLCASSPGGLAGAGEQFFGPGTRLTVL.

The chain employs TRBV28 and TRBJ1-5; the match to TRBD1 covers 9 bases. There are 16 residues in the CDR3. V dropped 3 bases and J dropped 2; count of bases not matched to a gene: 5. The germline gives CDR1 MDHEN, CDR2 SYDVKM. The CDR3 protein is CASSLADRGGNQPQHF. In nucleotides, the CDR3 is TGTGCCAGCAGTTTGGCTGACAGGGGGGGCAATCAGCCCCAGCATTTT.

This clone was detected a few times. Written as DNA, the CDR3 is TGTGCCAGCAGCTTAGGTTGGACAGCAATTTACGAGCAGTACTTC. As protein: CASSLGWTAIYEQYF. This rearrangement joins TRBV7-9 to TRBJ2-7; D perhaps matches TRBD1 (6 bases). Germline lookup yields CDR1 SEHNR and CDR2 FQNEAQ (reference sequence). The CDR3 length is 15 residues. The V and J ends lost 1 base and 4 bases respectively, with 14 bases between them.

The chain is built from TRBV4-1 and TRBJ2-2; D is undetermined. CDR1 is MGHRA and CDR2 is YSYEKL in the germline V gene. V was clipped by 4 bases and J by 5 bases, with 5 bases between them. CDR3 length: 12 amino acids. CDR3 sequence: CASSLSTGELFF. The CDR3 coding sequence is TGCGCCAGCAGCCTATCGACCGGGGAGCTGTTTTTT.

The J gene is TRBJ1-3, the V gene TRBV18; no definite D call. CDR1 is KGHSH, CDR2 LQKENI, per germline. The CDR3 contains 17 residues. The V end lost 3 bases, the J end lost 2 bases, and 17 bases lay between the germline ends. The CDR3 here is CASSPYLRGGAGNTIYF. As DNA, the CDR3 is TGTGCCAGCTCACCTTACCTTCGGGGAGGAGCTGGAAACACCATATATTTT.

The chain is built from TRBV10-2 and TRBJ2-7, with TRBD1 matching over 8 bases. The V gene end was trimmed by 4 bases and the J gene end by 2 bases; junction bases not matched to a gene: 7. CDR3 size: 15 residues. CDR1 and CDR2 from the germline V gene are WSHSY and SAAADI. The DNA for the CDR3 is TGCGCCAGCAGTGGGGTTTCGACAGGGGCCTACGAGCAGTACTTC. As protein: CASSGVSTGAYEQYF.

This sequence joins TRBV27 and TRBJ2-5, with a weak D call TRBD1 (6 bases). Looked up from germline, CDR1 is MNHEY and CDR2 is SMNVEV (reference sequence). The V gene lost 4 bases and the J gene lost 5 bases, with 14 bases spanning the gap. This CDR3 is 14 amino acids long. CDR3 nucleotides: TGTGCCAGCAGTTCCAATAGGGGGAAGGAGACCCAGTACTTC. Its protein product is CASSSNRGKETQYF.

The CDR3 loop is CAISEPGTGEETQYF. Here the CDR3 DNA reads TGTGCCATCAGTGAACCCGGGACAGGAGAAGAGACCCAGTACTTC. The rearrangement joins TRBV10-3 to TRBJ2-5; 8 bases line up with TRBD1. The germline CDR1 and CDR2 sequences are ENHRY and SYGVKD. The CDR3 spans 15 residues. Losses at the gene ends were 3 bases for V and 3 bases for J; bases not matched to a gene: 6.

J is TRBJ1-1 and V is TRBV24-1; TRBD1 agrees at 8 bases. V was clipped by 8 bases and J by 6 bases; unmatched bases: 10. CDR1 is KGHDR, CDR2 SFDVKD, per germline. The CDR3 totals 14 residues. CDR3 region: CATMTTGGGSEAFF. In DNA form, the CDR3 reads TGTGCCACCATGACTACAGGGGGAGGGTCTGAAGCTTTCTTT.

V gene TRBV11-2 combines with J gene TRBJ1-1; D perhaps matches TRBD1 (5 bases). CDR1 and CDR2 (germline): SGHAT, FQNNGV. The V and J ends lost 5 bases and 3 bases respectively, with 19 bases between them. The CDR3 loop spans 16 amino acids. In DNA form, the CDR3 reads TGTGCCAGCAGCAAGGATGCGTTTTGGGGGGACACTGAAGCTTTCTTT. This sequence encodes CASSKDAFWGDTEAFF.

V usage is TRBV28 and J usage is TRBJ1-2; TRBD1 matches at 7 bases. The CDR3 runs 16 residues. The V and J ends lost 4 bases and 3 bases, in that order; junction bases with no gene match: 11. Per the germline V gene, CDR1 is MDHEN and CDR2 is SYDVKM. The CDR3 is CASSYQGQAKDYGYTF. The CDR3, as DNA: TGTGCCAGCAGTTATCAAGGACAGGCCAAGGACTATGGCTACACCTTC.

The chain joins TRBV28 to TRBJ1-1; 8 bases map to TRBD1. CDR1 is MDHEN and CDR2 is SYDVKM in the germline V gene. CDR3 length equals 15 residues. V lost 2 bases, J lost 5 bases, and 7 bases stayed unmatched. The CDR3 DNA sequence: TGTGCCAGCAGTTTAACGGCAGGGGGCGCGACTGAAGCTTTCTTT. Translation: CASSLTAGGATEAFF.

The chain combines TRBV9 with TRBJ1-2, with D hard to call. The V gene lost 3 bases and the J gene lost 8 bases, with 8 bases spanning the gap. The CDR3 has 11 residues. The germline CDR1 and CDR2 sequences are SGDLS and YYNGEE. The CDR3 spells CASSAVGGYTF. The CDR3 DNA sequence: TGTGCCAGCAGCGCCGTCGGGGGCTACACCTTC.

CDR3 loop: CASSQGRGSWERGTGELFF. CDR3 nucleotides: TGTGCCAGCAGCCAAGGAAGGGGGTCGTGGGAGAGGGGCACCGGGGAGCTGTTTTTT. J is TRBJ2-2 and V is TRBV3-1 (or the pseudogene TRBV3-2), with a tentative D call TRBD1 (6 bases). The CDR3 totals 19 residues. Germline CDR1 is LGHDT and CDR2 is YNNKEL (reference sequence). V was trimmed by 1 base and J by 4 bases, leaving 22 bases between them.

The chain joins TRBV7-3 to TRBJ2-1, with 14 bases identical to TRBD2. CDR1 is SGHTA, CDR2 FQGTGA, per germline. CDR3 length: 18 residues. V was pared by 4 bases and J by 3 bases, with 8 bases of the junction left unmatched. CDR3: CASSSQGTSGSLYNEQFF. In DNA, the CDR3 is TGTGCCAGCAGCTCGCAAGGGACTAGCGGGAGTCTCTACAATGAGCAGTTCTTC.

The chain has TRBV3-1 (or the pseudogene TRBV3-2) and TRBJ2-1; D call uncertain. Germline CDR1 LGHDT, CDR2 YNNKEL (reference sequence). The V end lost 0 bases, the J end lost 12 bases, and 15 bases lay between the germline ends. The CDR3 runs 14 residues. The CDR3 protein is CASSQETNSIAQFF. CDR3 bases: TGTGCCAGCAGCCAAGAAACCAATTCCATAGCGCAGTTCTTC.

This clone was recorded only once. The chain joins TRBV28 to TRBJ2-1, with 11 bases identical to TRBD2. The germline CDR1 and CDR2 sequences are MDHEN and SYDVKM. The CDR3 runs 16 residues. Trimming at V came to 3 bases and at J to 2 bases, leaving 3 bases not matched to a gene. CDR3 loop: CASSLSTSGAYNEQFF. CDR3 DNA: TGTGCCAGCAGTTTGTCGACTAGCGGGGCCTACAATGAGCAGTTCTTC.

The chain recombines TRBV4-2 with TRBJ1-2; TRBD1 agrees at 9 bases. V shed 4 bases and J 2 bases; nucleotides not matched to a gene: 5. This CDR3 is built from 15 residues. The germline CDR1 and CDR2 sequences are LGHNA and YNFKEQ. Written as DNA, the CDR3 is TGTGCCAGCAGCCTGAGGGGACAGGGAAACTATGGCTACACCTTC. Protein sequence: CASSLRGQGNYGYTF.

This chain links TRBV5-1 with TRBJ2-7, with TRBD2 identical over 7 bases. Germline loops: CDR1 SGHRS, CDR2 YFSETQ. CDR3 length: 14 amino acids. The V segment lost 0 bases and the J segment 5 bases; nucleotides outside the gene matches: 5. The CDR3: CASSLGGGTDEQYF. CDR3 coding DNA: TGCGCCAGCAGCTTGGGGGGAGGGACCGACGAGCAGTACTTC.

This chain links TRBV28 with TRBJ1-5; unclear D gene. Looked up from germline, CDR1 is MDHEN and CDR2 is SYDVKM. This CDR3 has 13 residues. Trimming removed 10 bases from V and 4 bases from J, with 14 bases in between. The CDR3, as DNA: TGTGCCACCCAGCCTGCGGGAAATCAGCCCCAGCATTTT. It yields the protein CATQPAGNQPQHF. Supplemented by reference TRBV28 and TRBJ1-5, the full variable domain reads DVKVTQSSRYLVKRTGEKVFLECVQDMDHENMFWYRQDPGLGLRLIYFSYDVKMKEKGDIPEGYSVSREKKERFSLILESASTNQTSMYLCATQPAGNQPQHFGDGTRLSIL.

This clone was observed once. This chain joins TRBV28 and TRBJ1-5, with D unresolved. The CDR3 extends over 14 amino acids. Germline V gene data show CDR1 as MDHEN and CDR2 as SYDVKM. V dropped 7 bases and J dropped 3 bases, with 13 bases sitting between them. The CDR3 coding sequence is TGTGCCAGCAAAGCGGCTTCTTTCAATCAGCCCCAGCATTTT. It yields the protein CASKAASFNQPQHF.

This clone was recorded only once. This chain connects TRBV6-1 to TRBJ2-2; 8 bases map to TRBD2. V dropped 4 bases and J dropped 5; count of bases not matched to a gene: 9. Germline-derived CDR1 and CDR2 are MNHNS and SASEGT. The CDR3 extends over 16 amino acids. The DNA for the CDR3 is TGTGCCAGCAGTGTACAGCGGGAGCTCATTACCGGGGAGCTGTTTTTT. Protein sequence: CASSVQRELITGELFF.

V is TRBV2 and J is TRBJ2-2; 9 nucleotides line up with TRBD2. This CDR3 spans 16 amino acids. Unmatched junction bases numbered 6, after V lost 5 bases and J lost 2 bases. CDR1 SNHLY and CDR2 FYNNEI come from the germline V gene. The CDR3 spells CASSLGGRANTGELFF. CDR3 DNA sequence: TGTGCCAGCAGTCTTGGCGGGAGGGCAAACACCGGGGAGCTGTTTTTT.

The rearrangement joins TRBV27 to TRBJ2-5; 10 bases line up with TRBD2. The CDR3 covers 14 residues. Germline V gene lookup returns CDR1 MNHEY and CDR2 SMNVEV (reference sequence). V dropped 6 bases and J dropped 5; count of bases not matched to a gene: 6. The CDR3 DNA is TGTGCCAGCAGGCGGCTAGCGGGAGTGGAGACCCAGTACTTC. Residues: CASRRLAGVETQYF.

This rearrangement joins TRBV27 to TRBJ1-6, with a possible D match to TRBD1 (5 bases). Between the trimmed V and J ends, which lost 3 bases and 6 bases, there was a span of 21 bases. This CDR3 is built from 18 residues. Germline CDR1 is MNHEY and CDR2 is SMNVEV (reference sequence). The CDR3 nucleotides read TGTGCCAGCAGTTTTGACGGCTCCACGACAGTGGGTAATTCACCCCTCCACTTT. Its protein product is CASSFDGSTTVGNSPLHF.

Regarding this clone: Other nucleotide sequences from this sample produce the same CDR3. In DNA form, the CDR3 reads TGCGCCAGCAGCGGCCAGGGGTACAATGAGCAGTTCTTC. It yields the protein CASSGQGYNEQFF. V gene TRBV5-1 combines with J gene TRBJ2-1; tentative D call: TRBD1 (6 bases). The CDR3 consists of 13 residues. V was shortened by 4 bases and J by 4 bases, with 9 bases between the two germline ends. CDR1 is SGHRS and CDR2 is YFSETQ in the germline V gene.

The chain links TRBV10-2 to TRBJ2-3, with 15 positions matching TRBD2. V shed 2 bases, J shed 0 bases, and the junction held 12 bases outside the gene matches. The CDR3 length is 21 residues. In germline, CDR1 is WSHSY, CDR2 SAAADI. The CDR3 protein is CASSEAPGLAGGRGSTDTQYF. In DNA form, the CDR3 reads TGCGCCAGCAGTGAGGCCCCGGGACTAGCGGGAGGACGGGGGAGCACAGATACGCAGTATTTT.

A few counts support this clone. This chain uses TRBV4-2 with TRBJ2-5; TRBD2 agrees at 9 bases. In germline, CDR1 is LGHNA, CDR2 YNFKEQ. The trim removed 0 bases at V and 5 bases at J, leaving 7 bases unmatched. This CDR3 comprises 16 residues. This chain's CDR3 is CASSQDPSGEYETQYF. CDR3 nucleotides: TGTGCCAGCAGCCAAGACCCTAGCGGGGAATACGAGACCCAGTACTTC.

This clone was detected once. This chain uses TRBV15 with TRBJ2-7; D possibly corresponds to TRBD1 (6 bases). The CDR3 has 14 residues. The V end was cut by 0 bases, the J end by 4 bases, with 10 bases between. Germline V gives CDR1 LNHNV, CDR2 YYDKDF (reference sequence). CDR3 sequence reads: CATSRENREYEQYF. DNA of the CDR3: TGTGCCACCAGCAGAGAAAACAGGGAATACGAGCAGTACTTC.

In its sample, this clone was seen a few times. The gene calls are TRBV5-8 and TRBJ1-5; D unclear. The CDR3 length is 13 residues. V was pared by 4 bases and J by 2 bases, with 7 bases between. CDR1 SGHTS and CDR2 YDEGEE come from the germline V gene. Here the CDR3 DNA reads TGTGCCAGCAGCCATCCAGGCAATCAGCCCCAGCATTTT. Translation: CASSHPGNQPQHF.

The chain couples TRBV19 to TRBJ1-2, with 10 bases fitting TRBD1. Per the germline V gene, CDR1 is LNHDA and CDR2 is SQIVND (reference sequence). The CDR3 sequence is 15 residues long. V shed 7 bases, J shed 0 bases, and the junction held 5 bases outside the gene matches. The CDR3 spells CASIGDRGPNYGYTF. In DNA, the CDR3 is TGTGCCAGTATAGGGGACAGGGGCCCTAACTATGGCTACACCTTC. Complete variable domain (other parts from reference TRBV19 and TRBJ1-2): DGGITQSPKYLFRKEGQNVTLSCEQNLNHDAMYWYRQDPGQGLRLIYYSQIVNDFQKGDIAEGYSVSREKKESFPLTVTSAQKNPTAFYLCASIGDRGPNYGYTFGSGTRLTVV.